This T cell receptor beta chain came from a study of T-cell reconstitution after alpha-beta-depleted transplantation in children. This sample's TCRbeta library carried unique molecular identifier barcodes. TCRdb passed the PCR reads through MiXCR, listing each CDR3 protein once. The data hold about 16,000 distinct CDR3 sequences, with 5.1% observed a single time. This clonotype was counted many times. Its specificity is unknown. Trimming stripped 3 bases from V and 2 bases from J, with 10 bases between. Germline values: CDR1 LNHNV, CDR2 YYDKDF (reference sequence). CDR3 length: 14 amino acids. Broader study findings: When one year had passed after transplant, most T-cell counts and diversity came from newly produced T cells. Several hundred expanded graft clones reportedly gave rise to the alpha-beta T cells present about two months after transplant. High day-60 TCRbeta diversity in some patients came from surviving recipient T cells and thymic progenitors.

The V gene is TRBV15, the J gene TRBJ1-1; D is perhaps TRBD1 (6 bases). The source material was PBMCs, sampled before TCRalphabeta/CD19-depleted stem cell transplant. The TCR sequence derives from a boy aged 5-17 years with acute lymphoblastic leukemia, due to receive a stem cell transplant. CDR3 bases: TGTGCCACCAGCAGTTTACAGGGAAACACTGAAGCTTTCTTT. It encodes CATSSLQGNTEAFF.